The 8 T cell receptor beta chains listed next were all sequenced from one sample in a study of identical twins. TCRdb re-called the 5' RACE reads through MiXCR, storing one row per CDR3 protein. The table records 1.5 million to 2 million distinct CDR3 sequences, around 29% of them present only once. Sequencing input: cord blood. The source of these receptors is a newborn girl in good health.

The chain recombines TRBV4-1 with TRBJ1-4; D possibly corresponds to TRBD1 (6 bases). Germline V gives CDR1 MGHRA, CDR2 YSYEKL. Trimming removed 4 bases at V and 4 bases at J, with 10 bases between. The CDR3 length is 14 residues. The CDR3, as DNA: TGCGCCAGCAGCCGCACAGGGTTTAATGAAAAACTGTTTTTT. It is translated as CASSRTGFNEKLFF.

This clonotype was seen a few times. J is TRBJ2-1 and V is TRBV4-2; 7 nucleotides match TRBD1. The closer fit of TRBJ2-7 to the DNA end suggests the J call may be wrong. The germline CDR1 and CDR2 sequences are LGHNA and YNFKEQ. There are 16 residues in the CDR3. Here the CDR3 DNA reads TGTGCCAGCAGCCAAGCTTCTCACAGGGGTTACAATGAGCAGTACTTC. Its translation is CASSQASHRGYNEQYF.

The chain uses TRBV11-2 and TRBJ2-4; tentatively, D is TRBD1 or TRBD2 (6 bases each). V gave up 1 base and J gave up 2 bases, with 15 bases separating them. Germline CDR1 is SGHAT and CDR2 is FQNNGV. CDR3 length equals 17 residues. The CDR3 loop reads CASSLVVTGASKNIQYF. CDR3 DNA sequence: TGTGCCAGCAGCTTAGTGGTTACGGGGGCGTCCAAAAACATTCAGTACTTC.

Worth noting for this clonotype: A much larger clone lies one base from this, so it may be a read error. J is TRBJ2-3 and V is TRBV29-1, with D perhaps TRBD1 (6 bases). CDR3 length equals 15 residues. V was clipped by 7 bases and J by 6 bases, with 23 bases between them. CDR1 and CDR2 from the germline V gene are SQVTM and ANQGSEA. The CDR3 DNA reads as TGCAGCGACAGAGACAGGTCGGCATCTACGGATACGCAGTATTTT. Translated, it gives CSDRDRSASTDTQYF.

This clonotype was observed a handful of times. The V and J genes are TRBV4-2 and TRBJ2-5, with TRBD2 matching 8 bases. The J call could be wrong; TRBJ2-7 is a better fit for the DNA end. The CDR3 runs to 15 residues. The germline gives CDR1 LGHNA, CDR2 YNFKEQ. For the CDR3, the DNA is TGTGCCAGCAGCTACAATCCCGGGACTAGGCCCGAGCAGTACTTC. Translation gives CASSYNPGTRPEQYF.

The chain has TRBV20-1 and TRBJ1-4; 8 nucleotides align to TRBD1. V dropped 5 bases and J dropped 7; count of bases not matched to a gene: 15. There are 16 residues in the CDR3. Germline V lookup: CDR1 DFQATT, CDR2 SNEGSKA (reference sequence). This CDR3 is CSAERTGWKRGEKLFF. As DNA, the CDR3 is TGCAGTGCTGAACGGACAGGGTGGAAGAGGGGTGAAAAACTGTTTTTT.

This clonotype was seen only a few times. The rearrangement uses TRBV5-1 and TRBJ2-1; 11 bases agree with TRBD2. V gave up 7 bases and J gave up 0 bases; unmatched junction bases: 9. The CDR3 spans 17 residues. Looked up from germline, CDR1 is SGHRS and CDR2 is YFSETQ. The CDR3 region is CASELASGGYSYNEQFF. The CDR3 DNA follows: TGCGCCAGCGAACTCGCTAGCGGGGGGTACTCCTACAATGAGCAGTTCTTC.

This clonotype appeared a few times. The chain has TRBV2 and TRBJ2-2; possible D gene TRBD2, 7 bases. CDR3 length equals 15 residues. Germline CDR1 is SNHLY and CDR2 is FYNNEI. V was pared by 6 bases and J by 7 bases, with 18 bases between. The DNA for the CDR3 is TGTGCCAGCAGCCGATTCCGGGGGGCCAGCGGGGAGCTGTTTTTT. It is translated as CASSRFRGASGELFF.